The clone carrying this T cell receptor (beta chain) was seen ten or more times. Amplification of TCR beta CDR3 regions was performed using RNA transcripts as template. HTBI primers were used for first-round RT-PCR of the TCR CDR3. From the multiplex PCR reads, TCRdb called clonotypes with MiXCR, one entry per CDR3 protein. Among about 840,000 distinct CDR3 sequences, 38% were seen once, and the ten largest hold around 10%. The sample is drawn from a study of T cells in Graves' hyperthyroidism and ophthalmopathy. Trimming took 4 bases from V and 1 from J, leaving 7 bases between them. CDR1 is SQVTM, CDR2 ANQGSEA, per germline. This CDR3 spans 12 amino acids.

The TCR sequence derives from a man between 18 and 29 years old with Graves' hyperthyroidism. The sequenced sample consisted of blood. The chain carries TRBV29-1 and TRBJ1-1; D is unresolved. The CDR3 DNA follows: TGCAGCGTTGCCTTGCCGAACACTGAAGCTTTCTTT. Amino acid sequence: CSVALPNTEAFF.